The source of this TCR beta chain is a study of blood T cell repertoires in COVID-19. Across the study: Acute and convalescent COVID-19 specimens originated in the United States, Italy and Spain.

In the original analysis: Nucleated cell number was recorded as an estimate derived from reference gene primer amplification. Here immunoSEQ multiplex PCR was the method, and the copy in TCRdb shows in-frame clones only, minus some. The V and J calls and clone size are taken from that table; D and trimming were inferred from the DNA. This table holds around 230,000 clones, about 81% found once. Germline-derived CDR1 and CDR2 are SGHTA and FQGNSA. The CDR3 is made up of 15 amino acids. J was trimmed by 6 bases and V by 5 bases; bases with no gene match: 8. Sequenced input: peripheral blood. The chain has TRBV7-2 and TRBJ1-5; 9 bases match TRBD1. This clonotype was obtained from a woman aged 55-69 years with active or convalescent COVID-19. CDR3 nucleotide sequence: TGTGCCAGCAGCCCCGGGACAGGGAGCGGTCAGCCCCAGCATTTT. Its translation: CASSPGTGSGQPQHF.